This entry lists 15 T cell receptor beta chains sequenced from one sample in a study of T cell changes during pregnancy in multiple sclerosis. Assay: immunoSEQ multiplex PCR; the TCRdb copy retains only in-frame clones and omits some. The table shows tens of thousands of clones, with 80% to 95% occurring only once. The starting material was peripheral blood, obtained in the first trimester of pregnancy. These receptors were obtained from a female donor with multiple sclerosis, enrolled in a pregnancy study.

The chain recombines TRBV27 with TRBJ1-5; 9 nucleotides match TRBD1. V was pared by 3 bases and J by 3 bases, with 3 bases of the junction left unmatched. This CDR3 region has 15 residues. The germline V gene encodes CDR1 MNHEY and CDR2 SMNVEV (reference sequence). The DNA for the CDR3 is TGTGCCAGCAGTTTGGGACAGGGACCCAATCAGCCCCAGCATTTT. Encoded protein: CASSLGQGPNQPQHF.

This clone was seen a single time. The chain employs TRBV21-1 and TRBJ2-2; the DNA was not compared with TRBD2, the D call given in the table. TRBV21-1 is a known pseudogene. This CDR3 comprises 12 residues. The CDR3 loop reads CASSSRTGELFF. The CDR3 DNA reads as TGTGCCAGCAGCTCCCGGACCGGGGAGCTGTTTTTT.

The rearrangement joins TRBV19 to TRBJ1-1, with a tentative D call TRBD1 (6 bases). V lost 6 bases, J lost 6 bases, and 11 bases lay in between. The germline V gene encodes CDR1 LNHDA and CDR2 SQIVND (reference sequence). The CDR3 has 12 residues. The DNA for the CDR3 is TGTGCCAGTAGCTTTTACAGGGCTGAAGCTTTCTTT. Translation: CASSFYRAEAFF.

The V call is TRBV19, the J call TRBJ2-5; 10 nucleotides agree with TRBD1. Germline V CDR1 and CDR2: LNHDA, SQIVND (reference sequence). With 3 bases clipped from V and 7 bases from J, the junction kept 8 bases outside the gene matches. This CDR3 is 15 amino acids long. In DNA form, the CDR3 reads TGTGCCAGTAGTATTGACAGGGGGCTATCTAGGACCCAGTACTTC. As protein: CASSIDRGLSRTQYF.

The count of this clone is one. The rearrangement links TRBV9 to TRBJ2-3; D call uncertain. Germline V CDR1 and CDR2: SGDLS, YYNGEE. The CDR3 runs 12 residues. V lost 3 bases, J lost 6 bases, and 8 bases lay in between. CDR3: CASSATRDTQYF. For the CDR3, the DNA is TGTGCCAGCAGCGCCACGAGGGATACGCAGTATTTT.

The rearrangement joins TRBV7-3 to TRBJ2-3, with D uncertain. The germline CDR1 and CDR2 sequences are SGHTA and FQGTGA. The length of the CDR3 is 13 residues. Trimming stripped 2 bases from V and 0 bases from J, with 3 bases between. The CDR3 bases are TGTGCCAGCAGCTTAGAGAGCACAGATACGCAGTATTTT. Translated, it gives CASSLESTDTQYF.

The genes are TRBV5-6 and TRBJ1-1; D remains ambiguous. Trimming shortened V by 5 bases and J by 5 bases, and 4 bases separated the two germline ends. Germline V gives CDR1 SGHDT, CDR2 YYEEEE. The CDR3 is made up of 10 amino acids. DNA for the CDR3: TGTGCCAGCAGACGGACTGAAGCTTTCTTT. It encodes CASRRTEAFF.

V gene TRBV9 combines with J gene TRBJ1-3, with TRBD1 matching over 8 bases. CDR3 length: 16 amino acids. CDR1 SGDLS and CDR2 YYNGEE come from the germline V gene. The V gene end was trimmed by 3 bases and the J gene end by 3 bases; junction bases not matched to a gene: 8. The CDR3 protein is CASSALTTGVGNTIYF. CDR3 nucleotides: TGTGCCAGCAGCGCCCTAACGACAGGGGTTGGAAACACCATATATTTT.

This clone was observed a single time. The rearrangement links TRBV7-8 to TRBJ1-3, with D possibly matching TRBD1 (6 bases). V shed 5 bases and J shed 0 bases, with 20 bases lying between them. CDR1 is SGHVS and CDR2 is FQNEAQ in the germline V gene. The CDR3 is 18 residues long. DNA for the CDR3: TGTGCCAGCAGCCTCACCGGCGGTACAGGGAGCTCTGGAAACACCATATATTTT. Amino acid sequence: CASSLTGGTGSSGNTIYF.

V usage is TRBV29-1 and J usage is TRBJ1-2; tentative D call: TRBD1 (5 bases). Germline V gene sequence: CDR1 SQVTM, CDR2 ANQGSEA. The CDR3 has 11 amino acids. V was pared by 4 bases and J by 6 bases, with 9 bases between. Here the CDR3 DNA reads TGCAGCGTTGTGCAGGGCGATGGCTACACCTTC. Protein: CSVVQGDGYTF. Full variable domain (remainder filled in from reference TRBV29-1 and TRBJ1-2): SAVISQKPSRDICQRGTSLTIQCQVDSQVTMMFWYRQQPGQSLTLIATANQGSEATYESGFVIDKFPISRPNLTFSTLTVSNMSPEDSSIYLCSVVQGDGYTFGSGTRLTVV.

J is TRBJ2-7 and V is TRBV6-6, with D perhaps matching TRBD2 (5 bases). The CDR3 runs to 13 residues. Germline V lookup: CDR1 MNHNY, CDR2 SVGAGI (reference sequence). V was trimmed by 5 bases and J by 2 bases, leaving 10 bases between them. The DNA of the CDR3 is TGTGCCAGCAGTACTAGAAATGCCTACGAGCAGTACTTC. This codes for CASSTRNAYEQYF.

The chain joins TRBV19 to TRBJ1-2, with TRBD1 as a possible D gene (5 bases). Germline assignment: CDR1 LNHDA and CDR2 SQIVND (reference sequence). V was pared by 3 bases and J by 8 bases, with 22 bases between. CDR3 length: 16 amino acids. CDR3 coding DNA: TGTGCCAGTAGTATTCGACAGATCAGAATAATCGGGGGCTACACCTTC. This gives the protein CASSIRQIRIIGGYTF.

CDR3 protein: CASRKSPGQGNSPLHF. Here the CDR3 DNA reads TGTGCCAGCAGAAAGTCCCCGGGACAGGGTAATTCACCCCTCCACTTT. The chain is built from TRBV2 and TRBJ1-6; 9 nucleotides line up with TRBD1. Losses at the gene ends were 6 bases for V and 6 bases for J; bases not matched to a gene: 9. CDR1 and CDR2 from the germline V gene are SNHLY and FYNNEI. The CDR3 sequence is 16 residues long.

The V and J genes are TRBV6-1 and TRBJ1-2; possibly TRBD1 for D (6 bases). Between the trimmed V and J ends, which lost 1 base and 4 bases, there was a span of 10 bases. The length of the CDR3 is 14 residues. Germline loops: CDR1 MNHNS, CDR2 SASEGT. In DNA form, the CDR3 reads TGTGCCAGCAGTGAAGTGGGACAAGTCTATGGCTACACCTTC. It encodes CASSEVGQVYGYTF.

The rearrangement links TRBV18 to TRBJ1-5, with D tentatively TRBD1 (6 bases). The CDR3 contains 15 residues. CDR1 is KGHSH and CDR2 is LQKENI in the germline V gene. V lost 2 bases to trimming and J lost 6 bases, with 14 bases between them. The CDR3 nucleotides read TGTGCCAGCTCACCATCACAGGGTGGTATTCAGCCCCAGCATTTT. Protein sequence: CASSPSQGGIQPQHF.